These 32 T cell receptor beta chains originate from one sample sequenced in a study of T cells in Graves' hyperthyroidism and ophthalmopathy. RNA transcripts provided the source from which TCR beta CDR3 regions were amplified. The TCR CDR3 first-round RT-PCR relied on the HTBI primer set. TCRdb processed the multiplex PCR reads anew with MiXCR; each CDR3 protein has one entry. The sample includes hundreds of thousands of distinct CDR3 sequences, roughly 14% of them seen just once. Specimen: blood. These receptors all come from a woman in her 30s with Graves' hyperthyroidism.

Many counts were recorded for this clonotype. The chain couples TRBV12-3 or TRBV12-4 to TRBJ1-1, with D possibly matching TRBD1 (6 bases). The V end was cut by 5 bases, the J end by 11 bases, with 15 bases between. CDR3 length: 12 amino acids. CDR3 protein: CASSATTGRAFF. The CDR3 bases are TGTGCCAGCAGTGCAACCACAGGGCGCGCTTTCTTT.

The V gene is TRBV7-9, the J gene TRBJ2-2; 9 nucleotides line up with TRBD2. Trimming removed 5 bases from V and 5 bases from J; junction bases left unmatched: 3. The CDR3 runs 14 residues. Germline V gene lookup returns CDR1 SEHNR and CDR2 FQNEAQ (reference sequence). This chain's CDR3 is CASSGTSGTGELFF. The CDR3 DNA reads as TGTGCCAGCAGCGGAACTAGCGGGACCGGGGAGCTGTTTTTT.

This clonotype was seen many times. The CDR3 nucleotides read TGTGCCAGCAGTGAAGCGAGACGGGCTAGCGGGAGTAAGAACATTCAGTACTTC. Encoded protein: CASSEARRASGSKNIQYF. V usage is TRBV2 and J usage is TRBJ2-4; 10 nucleotides agree with TRBD2. Unmatched junction bases numbered 12, after V lost 0 bases and J lost 7 bases. Germline loops: CDR1 SNHLY, CDR2 FYNNEI. The CDR3 spans 18 residues. The complete variable domain, with remaining parts taken from reference TRBV2 and TRBJ2-4, reads EPEVTQTPSHQVTQMGQEVILRCVPISNHLYFYWYRQILGQKVEFLVSFYNNEISEKSEIFDDQFSVERPDGSNFTLKIRSTKLEDSAMYFCASSEARRASGSKNIQYFGAGTRLSVL.

The table lists this clonotype with many counts. The chain joins TRBV7-2 to TRBJ2-1, with 7 bases aligning to TRBD2. V shed 5 bases, J shed 3 bases, and the junction held 16 bases outside the gene matches. This CDR3 spans 18 amino acids. Germline-derived CDR1 and CDR2 are SGHTA and FQGNSA. CDR3 nucleotide sequence: TGTGCCAGCAGCGCTAAGGGACGGTCACTAGCGATCTACAATGAGCAGTTCTTC. Amino acid sequence: CASSAKGRSLAIYNEQFF. The complete variable domain, with remaining parts taken from reference TRBV7-2 and TRBJ2-1, reads GAGVSQSPSNKVTEKGKDVELRCDPISGHTALYWYRQSLGQGLEFLIYFQGNSAPDKSGLPSDRFSAERTGGSVSTLTIQRTQQEDSAVYLCASSAKGRSLAIYNEQFFGPGTRLTVL.

In this sample, this clonotype turned up many times. The J gene is TRBJ2-7, the V gene TRBV11-1; perhaps D is TRBD1 or TRBD2 (5 bases each). Germline assignment: CDR1 SGHAT and CDR2 FQDESV (reference sequence). The CDR3 totals 14 residues. V was pared by 1 base and J by 2 bases, with 9 bases between. CDR3 amino acids: CASSLEGRPYEQYF. As DNA, the CDR3 is TGTGCCAGCAGCTTAGAGGGACGGCCCTACGAGCAGTACTTC.

This clonotype has at least ten counts. V gene TRBV11-2 combines with J gene TRBJ2-4, with 8 bases that match TRBD1. The trim removed 1 base at V and 8 bases at J, leaving 4 bases unmatched. Germline V gives CDR1 SGHAT, CDR2 FQNNGV. The CDR3 runs 14 residues. The CDR3 DNA sequence: TGTGCCAGCAGCTTAGGGACAGGGTTCGACATTCAGTACTTC. Translated: CASSLGTGFDIQYF.

This chain uses TRBV19 with TRBJ1-5; maybe TRBD1 (5 bases). V gave up 5 bases and J gave up 4 bases, with 18 bases separating them. CDR1 is LNHDA and CDR2 is SQIVND in the germline V gene (reference sequence). This CDR3 is 16 amino acids long. The CDR3 bases are TGTGCCAGTAGTGCGCTTGGGTCGGGGGAAAATCAGCCCCAGCATTTT. Encoded protein: CASSALGSGENQPQHF.

This clonotype came up a few times. The V gene is TRBV20-1, the J gene TRBJ1-1; 7 bases are a match to TRBD1. The CDR3 totals 13 residues. Unmatched junction bases numbered 10, after V lost 4 bases and J lost 8 bases. Germline V gene lookup returns CDR1 DFQATT and CDR2 SNEGSKA (reference sequence). CDR3 coding DNA: TGCAGTGCTAACACAGGGGCGCCGAACGAAGCTTTCTTT. Its protein is CSANTGAPNEAFF.

The table lists this clonotype with many counts. The chain has TRBV7-9 and TRBJ2-3, with 10 bases fitting TRBD1. The CDR3 has 15 residues. J lost 6 bases, V lost 0 bases, and 3 bases had no gene match. Germline V gives CDR1 SEHNR, CDR2 FQNEAQ (reference sequence). The CDR3 DNA reads as TGTGCCAGCAGCTTAGCGGGACAGGGGTCGGATACGCAGTATTTT. It codes for CASSLAGQGSDTQYF.

This clonotype was observed a few times. The CDR3, as DNA: TGTGCCATCAGTGGATTACAGGGGGAGACCCAGTACTTC. Translation: CAISGLQGETQYF. The V call is TRBV10-3, the J call TRBJ2-5, with 7 positions matching TRBD1. With 4 bases clipped from V and 5 bases from J, the junction kept 4 bases outside the gene matches. Germline V gene sequence: CDR1 ENHRY, CDR2 SYGVKD. The CDR3 runs to 13 residues.

The count of this clonotype is one. With a much larger clone just one base away, this may be a read error. The chain recombines TRBV7-9 with TRBJ2-7; the D gene could be TRBD1 or TRBD2 (5 bases each). In germline, CDR1 is SEHNR, CDR2 FQNEAQ (reference sequence). This CDR3 has 12 amino acids. The CDR3 DNA reads TGTGCCGGCAGCCCGAGGGGCTTTGAGCAGTACTTC. This gives the protein CAGSPRGFEQYF. The complete variable domain, with remaining parts taken from reference TRBV7-9 and TRBJ2-7, reads DTGVSQNPRHKITKRGQNVTFRCDPISEHNRLYWYRQTLGQGPEFLTYFQNEAQLEKSRLLSDRFSAERPKGSFSTLEIQRTEQGDSAMYLCAGSPRGFEQYFGPGTRLTVT.

This clonotype was picked up many times. The chain links TRBV6-1 to TRBJ1-1; D not certain. CDR3 length: 11 amino acids. Germline CDR1 and CDR2: MNHNS and SASEGT. Trimming took 5 bases from V and 3 from J, leaving 4 bases between them. This chain's CDR3 is CASSRDTEAFF. In DNA form, the CDR3 reads TGTGCCAGCAGTAGGGACACTGAAGCTTTCTTT.

A few counts support this clonotype. This chain uses TRBV10-3 with TRBJ2-7; 8 bases match TRBD2. V gave up 3 bases and J gave up 2 bases; unmatched junction bases: 3. The CDR3 spans 14 residues. Germline V gene sequence: CDR1 ENHRY, CDR2 SYGVKD. This CDR3 reads CAISDPGGAYEQYF. CDR3 in DNA: TGTGCCATCAGTGACCCGGGGGGGGCCTACGAGCAGTACTTC.

This clonotype has at least ten counts. The chain employs TRBV9 and TRBJ2-1; D is perhaps TRBD2 (6 bases). The CDR3 runs 16 residues. Trimming removed 3 bases at V and 8 bases at J, with 21 bases between. Germline lookup yields CDR1 SGDLS and CDR2 YYNGEE. The CDR3, as DNA: TGTGCCAGCAGCGCGACGGGACTTCCTGGATTAGATGAGCAGTTCTTC. As protein: CASSATGLPGLDEQFF.

V usage is TRBV11-1 and J usage is TRBJ1-2; 8 nucleotides agree with TRBD1. The J segment lost 6 bases and the V segment lost 6 bases, leaving 15 bases of the junction unmatched. The CDR3 has 16 residues. CDR1 is SGHAT, CDR2 FQDESV, per germline (reference sequence). CDR3 protein: CASRPDWPGQVDGYTF. CDR3 nucleotide sequence: TGTGCCAGCAGGCCCGACTGGCCGGGACAGGTGGATGGCTACACCTTC.

The rearrangement uses TRBV6-2 or TRBV6-3 and TRBJ1-5; maybe TRBD1 (6 bases). Trimming pared 4 bases from V and 3 bases from J, leaving 13 bases between. The V gene's germline CDR1 is MNHEY and CDR2 SVGEGT. This CDR3 comprises 15 residues. The CDR3 loop reads CASSWWTATNQPQHF. The CDR3, as DNA: TGTGCCAGCAGTTGGTGGACAGCCACCAATCAGCCCCAGCATTTT.

This clonotype was counted many times. V usage is TRBV6-1 and J usage is TRBJ2-3, with 9 bases matching TRBD2. The CDR3 runs to 15 residues. J lost 5 bases, V lost 5 bases, and 8 bases had no gene match. The V gene's germline CDR1 is MNHNS and CDR2 SASEGT. CDR3 in amino acids: CASSYDPSGEDTQYF. The CDR3, as DNA: TGTGCCAGCAGTTACGATCCTAGCGGGGAAGATACGCAGTATTTT.

The table lists this clonotype with many counts. The chain links TRBV6-1 to TRBJ2-1, with D unclear. The CDR3 length is 15 residues. The germline V and J ends were trimmed by 6 bases and 2 bases, with 14 bases remaining between them. Germline values: CDR1 MNHNS, CDR2 SASEGT. CDR3 in DNA: TGTGCCAGCAGGATGACCAGCTTTCCCTACAATGAGCAGTTCTTC. Residues: CASRMTSFPYNEQFF.

This clonotype was seen many times. The CDR3 region has the DNA TGTGCCAGCAGTTTAATTAGCGGGATACAAGAGACCCAGTACTTC. This codes for CASSLISGIQETQYF. The chain carries TRBV28 and TRBJ2-5; 8 bases are a match to TRBD2. The CDR3 runs 15 residues. Germline V gene lookup returns CDR1 MDHEN and CDR2 SYDVKM. Trimming cost V 2 bases and J 2 bases; bases outside gene matches: 4.

This clonotype was recorded at least ten times. This chain joins TRBV11-2 and TRBJ2-1; D might be TRBD1 or TRBD2, each matching 5 bases. The CDR3 covers 15 residues. V was shortened by 6 bases and J by 3 bases, with 15 bases between the two germline ends. CDR1 SGHAT and CDR2 FQNNGV come from the germline V gene. Here the CDR3 DNA reads TGTGCCAGCAGGAGACCGGGACGGGTCTACAATGAGCAGTTCTTC. This encodes CASRRPGRVYNEQFF.

Of note for this clonotype: A much larger clone lies one base from this, so it may be a read error. This chain uses TRBV18 with TRBJ2-1; 13 nucleotides align to TRBD2. This CDR3 spans 18 amino acids. V lost 6 bases to trimming and J lost 2 bases; unmatched junction nucleotides: 10. In germline, CDR1 is KGHSH, CDR2 LQKENI. In nucleotides, the CDR3 is TGTGCCAGCTCGCGACCGGGACTAGCGGGGCCCCCCTACAATGAGCAGTTCTTC. This gives the protein CASSRPGLAGPPYNEQFF.

This clonotype was recorded many times. This sequence joins TRBV5-5 and TRBJ2-7; D remains unclear. The germline V gene has CDR1 SGHKS and CDR2 YYEKEE (reference sequence). This CDR3 is 9 amino acids long. Trimming pared 8 bases from V and 3 bases from J, leaving 3 bases between. The CDR3 bases are TGTGCCAGAATCTACGAGCAGTACTTC. It specifies CARIYEQYF.

Points on this clonotype: Just one base apart from a much larger clone, this may be a read error. This rearrangement joins TRBV6-1 to TRBJ1-1, with D perhaps matching TRBD1 (5 bases). The CDR3 runs 14 residues. The V and J ends lost 7 bases and 4 bases respectively, with 16 bases between them. Per the germline V gene, CDR1 is MNHNS and CDR2 is SASEGT. In DNA form, the CDR3 reads TGTGCCAGCACCAGACACGGGGGAAGCACTGAAGCTTTCTTT. Translated, it gives CASTRHGGSTEAFF.

J is TRBJ1-5 and V is TRBV25-1; possibly TRBD1 for D (5 bases). CDR1 is MGHDK and CDR2 is SYGVNS in the germline V gene. This CDR3 has 12 amino acids. The ends were cut back, 7 bases at V and 8 bases at J, with 12 bases in the middle. CDR3 DNA: TGTGCCAGCATGACAGAGGTCGAGCCCCAGCATTTT. Its protein is CASMTEVEPQHF.

This clonotype was observed many times. The chain joins TRBV2 to TRBJ1-5; TRBD1 is a possible D gene (6 bases). Per the germline V gene, CDR1 is SNHLY and CDR2 is FYNNEI. Trimming shortened V by 6 bases and J by 3 bases, and 15 bases separated the two germline ends. The CDR3 length is 15 residues. The CDR3 region is CASRVEQGANQPQHF. As DNA, the CDR3 is TGTGCCAGCAGAGTAGAACAGGGCGCCAATCAGCCCCAGCATTTT.

This clonotype was recorded at least ten times. This rearrangement joins TRBV20-1 to TRBJ2-1; 8 bases are shared with TRBD1. CDR3 length equals 16 residues. The V gene's germline CDR1 is DFQATT and CDR2 SNEGSKA (reference sequence). After removal of 6 bases from V and 7 bases from J, the junction contained 17 bases not matched to a gene. CDR3 loop: CSAPGLDRALRNEQFF. CDR3 DNA sequence: TGCAGTGCACCTGGCCTGGACAGGGCATTGAGGAATGAGCAGTTCTTC.

This clonotype has at least ten counts. The V call is TRBV20-1, the J call TRBJ1-5, with a weak D call TRBD1 (5 bases). The CDR3 covers 13 residues. The germline V and J ends were trimmed by 3 bases and 7 bases, with 13 bases remaining between them. CDR1 and CDR2 from the germline V gene are DFQATT and SNEGSKA (reference sequence). The CDR3 loop reads CSASPGTWQPQHF. For the CDR3, the DNA is TGCAGTGCTAGCCCCGGGACGTGGCAGCCCCAGCATTTT.

Ten or more counts support this clonotype. V usage is TRBV7-8 and J usage is TRBJ2-3; D is uncertain. The germline CDR1 and CDR2 sequences are SGHVS and FQNEAQ. The germline V and J ends were trimmed by 4 bases and 2 bases, with 13 bases remaining between them. CDR3 length equals 15 residues. The CDR3 region has the DNA TGTGCCAGCAGCTCCAACCCCCATCTCACAGATACGCAGTATTTT. It yields the protein CASSSNPHLTDTQYF.

This clonotype was seen at least ten times. The chain joins TRBV20-1 to TRBJ2-2; maybe TRBD1 (6 bases). Germline CDR1 and CDR2: DFQATT and SNEGSKA (reference sequence). This CDR3 comprises 13 residues. The CDR3 region is CGQLGANTGELFF. In nucleotides, the CDR3 is TGCGGACAGTTAGGGGCGAACACCGGGGAGCTGTTTTTT.

The chain employs TRBV4-1 and TRBJ2-1; D remains unclear. CDR1 and CDR2 (germline): MGHRA, YSYEKL. The CDR3 has 15 amino acids. Trimming pared 4 bases from V and 5 bases from J, leaving 15 bases between. The CDR3 is CASSPFGLPNNEQFF. The DNA of the CDR3 is TGCGCCAGCAGCCCCTTCGGGCTTCCCAACAATGAGCAGTTCTTC.

This clonotype was seen more than once but under ten times. A clone one base away is much larger, so this may be a read error. The CDR3, as DNA: TGTGCCAGCAGTCCTACCCAGAACACTGAAGCTCTCTTT. Translated, it gives CASSPTQNTEALF. The chain joins TRBV9 to TRBJ1-1; D not certain. This CDR3 contains 13 residues. Germline V gene sequence: CDR1 SGDLS, CDR2 YYNGEE.

This clonotype has more than one count but fewer than ten. This chain links TRBV30 with TRBJ1-4, with 8 bases identical to TRBD1. Germline CDR1 is GTSNPN and CDR2 is SVGIG (reference sequence). The V and J ends lost 1 base and 7 bases, in that order; junction bases with no gene match: 5. The CDR3 has 14 amino acids. The CDR3 here is CAWSADRGAEKLFF. In DNA form, the CDR3 reads TGTGCCTGGAGTGCCGACAGGGGAGCTGAAAAACTGTTTTTT.